Listed here are 21 T cell receptor beta chains from one sample, sequenced in a study of shared clonotypes between healthy human individuals. TCRdb keeps only in-frame clones here, not all; method: immunoSEQ multiplex PCR. Seen here are some 2,500,000 clones, roughly 93% observed once, and the top ten hold more than 0.35%. The material sequenced was naive CD4+ T cells from PBMCs. The subset: CD45RA+ positively selected. The receptors originated from a man younger than 35 in good health. Some clones in this sample may be carry-over from other donors' samples.

The chain has TRBV5-1 and TRBJ1-4; D is possibly TRBD1 (5 bases). V lost 0 bases and J lost 0, with 9 bases in between. The CDR3 has 16 amino acids. Germline assignment: CDR1 SGHRS and CDR2 YFSETQ. The CDR3: CASSLATGATNEKLFF. As DNA, the CDR3 is TGCGCCAGCAGCTTGGCCACAGGTGCAACTAATGAAAAACTGTTTTTT.

The chain uses TRBV11-3 and TRBJ2-1, with 7 bases lining up with TRBD2. This CDR3 is built from 14 residues. From germline, CDR1 is SGHNT and CDR2 YENEEA. J lost 6 bases, V lost 3 bases, and 5 bases had no gene match. CDR3 sequence reads: CASSLAGDVNEQFF. CDR3 DNA sequence: TGTGCCAGCAGCTTGGCGGGAGACGTCAATGAGCAGTTCTTC.

Regarding this clone: This same CDR3 is encoded by further DNA sequences in the sample. This chain joins TRBV6-6 and TRBJ2-7; D is ambiguous. V was clipped by 8 bases and J by 4 bases, with 9 bases between them. Germline-derived CDR1 and CDR2 are MNHNY and SVGAGI (reference sequence). The CDR3 extends over 11 amino acids. In nucleotides, the CDR3 is TGTGCCAGCTCATTCTTTTACGAGCAGTACTTC. Protein product: CASSFFYEQYF.

J is TRBJ2-1 and V is TRBV5-6, with D perhaps given as TRBD1 or TRBD2 (5 bases each). Germline CDR1 is SGHDT and CDR2 is YYEEEE. V lost 1 base to trimming and J lost 3 bases, with 11 bases between them. This CDR3 has 15 residues. The CDR3 DNA reads as TGTGCCAGCAGCTTGTGGGACGGATACTACAATGAGCAGTTCTTC. This sequence encodes CASSLWDGYYNEQFF. Variable domain in full (rest from reference TRBV5-6 and TRBJ2-1): DAGVTQSPTHLIKTRGQQVTLRCSPKSGHDTVSWYQQALGQGPQFIFQYYEEEERQRGNFPDRFSGHQFPNYSSELNVNALLLGDSALYLCASSLWDGYYNEQFFGPGTRLTVL.

This clone appeared a few times. The CDR3 sequence: CASSLGQGINQPQHF. The CDR3 DNA reads as TGTGCCAGCAGCTTGGGACAGGGGATCAATCAGCCCCAGCATTTT. V gene TRBV5-5 combines with J gene TRBJ1-5, with TRBD1 matching over 8 bases. V shed 0 bases, J shed 3 bases, and the junction held 2 bases outside the gene matches. CDR3 size: 15 residues. CDR1 SGHKS and CDR2 YYEKEE come from the germline V gene (reference sequence).

This chain connects TRBV19 to TRBJ1-1, with D possibly being TRBD1 (5 bases). The CDR3 contains 14 residues. V was cut by 6 bases and J by 0 bases, with 11 bases left in between. Germline assignment: CDR1 LNHDA and CDR2 SQIVND (reference sequence). This CDR3 reads CASRPTDLNTEAFF. DNA of the CDR3: TGTGCCAGTAGGCCGACAGACCTGAACACTGAAGCTTTCTTT.

This clone was detected a few times. This specimen includes other DNA sequences encoding the same CDR3. V is TRBV5-1 and J is TRBJ1-5; no reliable D call. From germline, CDR1 is SGHRS and CDR2 YFSETQ. This CDR3 contains 14 residues. The V gene lost 0 bases and the J gene lost 2 bases, with 6 bases spanning the gap. CDR3 loop: CASSLGVGNQPQHF. CDR3 DNA sequence: TGCGCCAGCAGCTTGGGTGTCGGCAATCAGCCCCAGCATTTT.

As concerns this clone: Other DNA sequences in the same sample also yield this CDR3. The chain links TRBV6-5 to TRBJ2-3; D unclear. V dropped 2 bases and J dropped 2 bases, with 8 bases sitting between them. This CDR3 region has 14 residues. In germline, CDR1 is MNHEY, CDR2 SVGAGI. The chain's CDR3 is CASSYNRYTDTQYF. The CDR3 coding sequence is TGTGCCAGCAGTTACAATCGATACACAGATACGCAGTATTTT.

This chain links TRBV28 with TRBJ2-7; 7 bases map to TRBD2. CDR3 length equals 14 residues. The germline gives CDR1 MDHEN, CDR2 SYDVKM. V lost 4 bases and J lost 6; bases outside the gene matches: 9. The chain's CDR3 is CASSYPRAGVEQYF. The CDR3 DNA reads as TGTGCCAGCAGTTACCCTCGCGCGGGGGTCGAGCAGTACTTC.

The V call is TRBV6-1, the J call TRBJ1-5; D unresolved. V lost 7 bases and J 4 bases, leaving 17 bases between the germline ends. CDR3 length equals 15 residues. The germline V gene has CDR1 MNHNS and CDR2 SASEGT. The CDR3 sequence: CASNQGPGRNQPQHF. DNA for the CDR3: TGTGCCAGCAACCAAGGCCCCGGACGGAATCAGCCCCAGCATTTT.

This clone turned up a few times. This chain connects TRBV9 to TRBJ1-1; TRBD1 matches at 10 bases. CDR3 size: 13 residues. Looked up from germline, CDR1 is SGDLS and CDR2 is YYNGEE. With V trimmed by 3 bases and J by 11 bases, 7 bases remained unmatched. The CDR3 sequence is CASSAGTGVTAFF. In nucleotides, the CDR3 is TGTGCCAGCAGCGCCGGGACAGGGGTAACGGCTTTCTTT.

The chain employs TRBV6-5 and TRBJ1-2; D unresolved. Deletions cut 5 bases from V and 8 bases from J, with 15 bases between. The CDR3 has 13 residues. Germline V lookup: CDR1 MNHEY, CDR2 SVGAGI. CDR3 in amino acids: CASSARTGEGYTF. DNA of the CDR3: TGTGCCAGCAGTGCACGGACTGGGGAAGGCTACACCTTC.

V is TRBV5-5 and J is TRBJ1-2, with D perhaps TRBD1 (5 bases). Between the trimmed V and J ends, which lost 4 bases and 3 bases, there was a span of 16 bases. Germline lookup yields CDR1 SGHKS and CDR2 YYEKEE (reference sequence). This CDR3 region has 15 residues. CDR3 in DNA: TGTGCCAGCAGCCAGAGGGGAGACGGGGACTATGGCTACACCTTC. As protein: CASSQRGDGDYGYTF.

The chain has TRBV7-3 and TRBJ2-1, with 8 bases lining up with TRBD2. CDR3 length: 15 residues. CDR1 SGHTA and CDR2 FQGTGA come from the germline V gene. V trimming: 4 bases; J trimming: 4 bases; junction bases outside the gene matches: 6. CDR3 nucleotides: TGTGCCAGCAGCTCTGGAGCGGGAGTTTACAATGAGCAGTTCTTC. This sequence encodes CASSSGAGVYNEQFF. Full variable domain (missing parts from reference TRBV7-3 and TRBJ2-1): GAGVSQTPSNKVTEKGKYVELRCDPISGHTALYWYRQSLGQGPEFLIYFQGTGAADDSGLPNDRFFAVRPEGSVSTLKIQRTERGDSAVYLCASSSGAGVYNEQFFGPGTRLTVL.

This rearrangement joins TRBV7-3 to TRBJ2-3; D perhaps matches TRBD1 (6 bases). The V gene lost 4 bases and the J gene lost 7 bases, with 15 bases spanning the gap. The CDR3 contains 14 residues. CDR1 SGHTA and CDR2 FQGTGA come from the germline V gene. The CDR3 spells CASSSLTGKYTQYF. As DNA, the CDR3 is TGTGCCAGCAGCTCCTTAACAGGGAAATATACGCAGTATTTT.

The chain links TRBV19 to TRBJ1-1; 9 bases match TRBD1. CDR3 length: 14 amino acids. CDR1 and CDR2 from the germline V gene are LNHDA and SQIVND (reference sequence). Trimming cost V 6 bases and J 4 bases; bases outside gene matches: 6. The CDR3 nucleotides read TGTGCCAGTAGCGACAGGGGGGCCCGCACTGAAGCTTTCTTT. It yields the protein CASSDRGARTEAFF.

V usage is TRBV4-3 and J usage is TRBJ2-7; TRBD1 matches at 7 bases. V trimming: 0 bases; J trimming: 3 bases; junction bases outside the gene matches: 8. From germline, CDR1 is LGHNA and CDR2 YSLEER. The CDR3 extends over 16 amino acids. The chain's CDR3 is CASSQDLTGTVYEQYF. CDR3 DNA: TGCGCCAGCAGCCAAGATTTAACAGGGACAGTCTACGAGCAGTACTTC.

The J gene is TRBJ2-1, the V gene TRBV19; D gene uncertain. Germline-derived CDR1 and CDR2 are LNHDA and SQIVND (reference sequence). V was shortened by 5 bases and J by 4 bases, with 9 bases between the two germline ends. CDR3 length: 13 amino acids. CDR3 sequence reads: CASSLYRYNEQFF. The CDR3 DNA sequence: TGTGCCAGTAGTCTATACCGATACAATGAGCAGTTCTTC.

J is TRBJ1-2 and V is TRBV19, with TRBD1 matching over 7 bases. Looked up from germline, CDR1 is LNHDA and CDR2 is SQIVND (reference sequence). Trimming removed 3 bases from V and 8 bases from J; junction bases left unmatched: 3. This CDR3 contains 12 residues. The CDR3 bases are TGTGCCAGTAGTATCTACAGGGGAGGCTACACCTTC. Protein: CASSIYRGGYTF. Looking up the rest from reference TRBV19 and TRBJ1-2 gives the full variable domain: DGGITQSPKYLFRKEGQNVTLSCEQNLNHDAMYWYRQDPGQGLRLIYYSQIVNDFQKGDIAEGYSVSREKKESFPLTVTSAQKNPTAFYLCASSIYRGGYTFGSGTRLTVV.

J is TRBJ1-5 and V is TRBV6-1, with D maybe TRBD1 (6 bases). CDR3 length: 17 residues. The germline gives CDR1 MNHNS, CDR2 SASEGT. V was clipped by 4 bases and J by 0 bases, with 16 bases between them. This CDR3 reads CASSAGGAGNSNQPQHF. CDR3 nucleotide sequence: TGTGCCAGCAGTGCCGGGGGGGCAGGGAATAGCAATCAGCCCCAGCATTTT.

Of note for this clone: This same CDR3 is encoded by further DNA sequences in the sample. The chain joins TRBV5-1 to TRBJ2-2; D ambiguous. Germline-derived CDR1 and CDR2 are SGHRS and YFSETQ. The V end was cut by 0 bases, the J end by 2 bases, with 5 bases between. This CDR3 spans 14 amino acids. The DNA of the CDR3 is TGCGCCAGCAGCTTGGCGTCAAACACCGGGGAGCTGTTTTTT. Encoded protein: CASSLASNTGELFF.